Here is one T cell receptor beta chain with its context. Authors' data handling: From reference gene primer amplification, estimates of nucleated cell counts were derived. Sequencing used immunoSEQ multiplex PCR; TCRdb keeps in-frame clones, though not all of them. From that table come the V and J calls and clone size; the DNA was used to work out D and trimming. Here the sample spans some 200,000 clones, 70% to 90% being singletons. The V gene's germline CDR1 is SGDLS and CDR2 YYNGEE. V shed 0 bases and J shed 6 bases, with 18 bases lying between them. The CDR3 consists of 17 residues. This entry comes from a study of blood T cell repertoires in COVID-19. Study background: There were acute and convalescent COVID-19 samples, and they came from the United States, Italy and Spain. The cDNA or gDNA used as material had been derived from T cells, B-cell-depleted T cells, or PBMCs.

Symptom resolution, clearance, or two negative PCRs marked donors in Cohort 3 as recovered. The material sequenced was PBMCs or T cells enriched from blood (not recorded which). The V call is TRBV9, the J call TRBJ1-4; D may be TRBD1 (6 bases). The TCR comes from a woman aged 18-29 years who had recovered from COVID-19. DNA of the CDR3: TGTGCCAGCAGCGTAGCGCTGGGGGCGCCGGGCGATGAAAAACTGTTTTTT. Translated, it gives CASSVALGAPGDEKLFF.